A selection of T cell receptor beta chains follows, all from one sample in a study of blood T cell repertoires in COVID-19. Assay: immunoSEQ multiplex PCR; the TCRdb copy retains only in-frame clones and omits some. The table lists around 13,000 clones, approximately 90% of them singletons. The sample consisted of peripheral blood. The receptors come from a man aged 45-60 years with active COVID-19. Each CDR3 is given with its conserved first and last residue. D genes are given only for firm matches. The size of a clone is reported for some rows only, either as once, few or many, or as a class for expanded clones.

J gene: TRBJ1-4
D gene: TRBD1
CDR3 length: 18
clone size: .
V gene: TRBV3-1/TRBV3-2
CDR3 protein: CASSLDRGVGGNNEKLFF
CDR3 DNA: TGTGCCAGCAGCCTGGACAGGGGTGTTGGGGGAAATAATGAAAAACTGTTTTTT

J gene: TRBJ1-6
D gene: .
CDR3 length: 15
clone size: once
V gene: TRBV10-3
CDR3 protein: CAIRPDDNSNSPLHF
CDR3 DNA: TGTGCCATCAGACCCGACGACAACAGTAATTCACCCCTCCACTTT

J gene: TRBJ2-1
D gene: TRBD2
CDR3 length: 14
clone size: .
V gene: TRBV5-1
CDR3 protein: CASSDPSGSNEQFF
CDR3 DNA: TGCGCCAGCAGCGACCCTAGCGGGAGTAATGAGCAGTTCTTC

J gene: TRBJ1-5
D gene: .
CDR3 length: 16
clone size: .
V gene: TRBV5-5
CDR3 protein: CASSYLIGLEGGPQHF
CDR3 DNA: TGTGCCAGCAGCTACCTTATCGGTTTGGAAGGGGGGCCCCAGCATTTT

J gene: TRBJ2-7
D gene: .
CDR3 length: 13
clone size: once
V gene: TRBV25-1
CDR3 protein: CASSSNGAYEQYF
CDR3 DNA: TGTGCCAGCAGTTCGAACGGTGCCTACGAGCAGTACTTC

J gene: TRBJ2-7
D gene: TRBD2
CDR3 length: 14
clone size: .
V gene: TRBV30
CDR3 protein: CAWEETSGFYEQYF
CDR3 DNA: TGTGCCTGGGAAGAGACTAGCGGGTTCTACGAGCAGTACTTC

J gene: TRBJ2-7
D gene: .
CDR3 length: 12
clone size: .
V gene: TRBV3-1/TRBV3-2
CDR3 protein: CASSQVTGEQYF
CDR3 DNA: TGTGCCAGCAGCCAAGTTACGGGCGAGCAGTACTTC

J gene: TRBJ2-1
D gene: TRBD2
CDR3 length: 15
clone size: once
V gene: TRBV28
CDR3 protein: CASIASGREDNEQFF
CDR3 DNA: TGTGCCAGCATAGCTAGCGGGAGGGAAGACAATGAGCAGTTCTTC

J gene: TRBJ2-1
D gene: TRBD2
CDR3 length: 17
clone size: .
V gene: TRBV19
CDR3 protein: CASTSGTSISSYNEQFF
CDR3 DNA: TGTGCCAGTACTAGCGGGACTTCTATTAGCTCCTACAATGAGCAGTTCTTC

J gene: TRBJ1-1
D gene: .
CDR3 length: 13
clone size: .
V gene: TRBV5-6
CDR3 protein: CASSPSSGTEAFF
CDR3 DNA: TGTGCCAGCAGCCCAAGCTCGGGGACTGAAGCTTTCTTT

J gene: TRBJ2-5
D gene: TRBD2
CDR3 length: 14
clone size: .
V gene: TRBV28
CDR3 protein: CASSLLAGAETQYF
CDR3 DNA: TGTGCCAGCAGTTTACTAGCGGGAGCGGAGACCCAGTACTTC

J gene: TRBJ2-1
D gene: TRBD1
CDR3 length: 17
clone size: .
V gene: TRBV5-1
CDR3 protein: CASSSDRQGAPGNEQFF
CDR3 DNA: TGCGCCAGCAGCTCGGACCGACAGGGGGCGCCCGGCAATGAGCAGTTCTTC

J gene: TRBJ2-3
D gene: TRBD2
CDR3 length: 15
clone size: once
V gene: TRBV27
CDR3 protein: CASSTHSGSWNTQYF
CDR3 DNA: TGTGCCAGCAGTACTCATAGCGGGAGTTGGAATACGCAGTATTTT

J gene: TRBJ2-1
D gene: TRBD2
CDR3 length: 17
clone size: .
V gene: TRBV3-1/TRBV3-2
CDR3 protein: CASSQFPSGASANEQFF
CDR3 DNA: TGTGCCAGCAGCCAATTCCCTAGCGGAGCATCGGCCAATGAGCAGTTCTTC

J gene: TRBJ1-5
D gene: .
CDR3 length: 15
clone size: once
V gene: TRBV28
CDR3 protein: CASSLYRNSNQPQHF
CDR3 DNA: TGTGCCAGCAGTTTGTACAGAAATAGCAATCAGCCCCAGCATTTT

J gene: TRBJ2-1
D gene: TRBD2
CDR3 length: 15
clone size: .
V gene: TRBV24-1
CDR3 protein: CATSDTAGGRLGQFF
CDR3 DNA: TGTGCCACCAGTGATACGGCGGGAGGGCGTCTGGGGCAGTTCTTC

J gene: TRBJ1-2
D gene: .
CDR3 length: 14
clone size: .
V gene: TRBV7-2
CDR3 protein: CASSFRTANYGYTF
CDR3 DNA: TGTGCCAGCAGCTTCAGGACAGCTAACTATGGCTACACCTTC

J gene: TRBJ2-3
D gene: .
CDR3 length: 14
clone size: .
V gene: TRBV3-1/TRBV3-2
CDR3 protein: CASSQGGSTDTQYF
CDR3 DNA: TGTGCCAGCAGCCAAGGAGGAAGCACAGATACGCAGTATTTT

J gene: TRBJ2-1
D gene: .
CDR3 length: 12
clone size: .
V gene: TRBV12-3/TRBV12-4
CDR3 protein: CASSLVGGEQFF
CDR3 DNA: TGTGCCAGCAGTTTAGTCGGGGGTGAGCAGTTCTTC

J gene: TRBJ2-7
D gene: .
CDR3 length: 21
clone size: .
V gene: TRBV21-1
CDR3 protein: CASSKVRPPTSGNRGSYEQYF
CDR3 DNA: TGTGCCAGCAGCAAAGTCCGGCCCCCAACTAGCGGAAATCGGGGCTCCTACGAGCAGTACTTC

J gene: TRBJ2-2
D gene: TRBD1
CDR3 length: 16
clone size: .
V gene: TRBV18
CDR3 protein: CASSPRTGIDTGELFF
CDR3 DNA: TGTGCCAGCTCACCTAGGACAGGGATTGACACCGGGGAGCTGTTTTTT

J gene: TRBJ2-7
D gene: TRBD1
CDR3 length: 13
clone size: .
V gene: TRBV27
CDR3 protein: CASSTNRGHEQYF
CDR3 DNA: TGTGCCAGCAGTACTAACAGGGGCCACGAGCAGTACTTC

J gene: TRBJ2-1
D gene: .
CDR3 length: 15
clone size: .
V gene: TRBV19
CDR3 protein: CASSMRDKRTHEQFF
CDR3 DNA: TGTGCCAGTAGTATGCGGGATAAAAGAACCCATGAGCAGTTCTTC

J gene: TRBJ2-4
D gene: .
CDR3 length: 14
clone size: .
V gene: TRBV28
CDR3 protein: CASGEQGRTNIQYF
CDR3 DNA: TGTGCCAGCGGCGAGCAGGGTAGGACGAACATTCAGTACTTC

J gene: TRBJ2-1
D gene: .
CDR3 length: 14
clone size: .
V gene: TRBV3-1/TRBV3-2
CDR3 protein: CASSLRPRNNEQFF
CDR3 DNA: TGTGCCAGCAGCCTGAGGCCCAGAAACAATGAGCAGTTCTTC

J gene: TRBJ2-7
D gene: TRBD1
CDR3 length: 15
clone size: .
V gene: TRBV27
CDR3 protein: CASSPQTGIPLEQYF
CDR3 DNA: TGTGCCAGCAGTCCACAGACAGGGATCCCCCTCGAGCAGTACTTC

J gene: TRBJ1-5
D gene: .
CDR3 length: 16
clone size: .
V gene: TRBV5-8
CDR3 protein: CASSLLWPGRNQPQHF
CDR3 DNA: TGTGCCAGCAGCTTGCTTTGGCCAGGGCGAAATCAGCCCCAGCATTTT

J gene: TRBJ2-7
D gene: .
CDR3 length: 15
clone size: once
V gene: TRBV6-2/TRBV6-3
CDR3 protein: CASSMRGRLDYEQYF
CDR3 DNA: TGTGCCAGCAGTATGCGGGGCAGACTAGACTACGAGCAGTACTTC

J gene: TRBJ1-1
D gene: .
CDR3 length: 12
clone size: .
V gene: TRBV28
CDR3 protein: CASGLQGTEAFF
CDR3 DNA: TGTGCCAGCGGGCTTCAGGGCACTGAAGCTTTCTTT